In this sample, the clone carrying this T cell receptor (beta chain) turned up a few times. Its antigen is unidentified. Deletions cut 3 bases from V and 7 bases from J, with 6 bases between. The germline CDR1 and CDR2 sequences are MGHDK and SYGVNS. The CDR3 is made up of 12 amino acids. These data are taken from a study of T cell repertoires in cytomegalovirus infection. Study-wide background: Carrying CMV and the relevant HLA type showed in public TCR beta signatures. Study-level results: Clonotype analysis showed dominance of the ex vivo response by HLA-C-restricted CMV-specific TCR beta clonotypes. Cumulated frequencies of public TCR beta families served to identify carriers of CMV plus the relevant HLA.

TCRdb re-analysed the reads in MiXCR, keeping a single row per CDR3 protein. The repertoire holds 500,000 or so distinct CDR3 sequences, with 16% as singletons. The V and J genes are TRBV25-1 and TRBJ2-2, with unresolved D. The sequenced sample consisted of CD8+ T cells from PBMCs. This receptor was identified in a human donor in good health (CMV status not recorded). Some clones in this sample may be carry-over from other donors' samples. This CDR3 is CASSDLRGELFF. The CDR3, as DNA: TGTGCCAGCAGTGATCTCCGCGGGGAGCTGTTTTTT.